The 11 T cell receptor beta chains listed next were all sequenced from one sample in a study of T cell clonality in common variable immunodeficiency. Only in-frame clones appear in the TCRdb table, and some are missing; sequencing was by immunoSEQ multiplex PCR. The repertoire consists of about 44,000 clones, none detected only once. Sequenced sample: peripheral blood mononuclear cells. The receptors here all came from a person aged 18 to 75 in good health.

The sample holds many counts of this clone. The read ends 3 residues shy of where the CDR3 ends; the end is completed using the germline J gene. This rearrangement joins TRBV29-1 to TRBJ1-2, with a possible D match to TRBD1 (5 bases). Germline V CDR1 and CDR2: SQVTM, ANQGSEA. The CDR3 spans 14 residues. V lost 1 base and J lost 7, with 16 bases in between. The part of the CDR3 DNA that was read is TGCAGCGTTGAAGCCTTGAGGAGCAGGGCTGGC. This encodes CSVEALRSRAG. The CDR3 reads in full as CSVEALRSRAGYTF.

This clone was seen many times. This CDR3 reads CASSERGGFAEAFF. CDR3 bases read: TGTGCCAGCAGTGAGAGGGGAGGTTTCGCTGAA. The chain combines TRBV6-1 with TRBJ1-1, with D perhaps matching TRBD1 (5 bases). The read stops 3 residues short of the end of the CDR3; the missing end is completed from the germline J gene. Trimming removed 3 bases at V and 6 bases at J, with 14 bases between. Per germline, CDR1 MNHNS and CDR2 SASEGT. The CDR3 totals 14 residues.

This clone was observed at least ten times. The missing CDR3 end, 3 residues past where the read stops, is filled in from the germline J gene. The chain links TRBV9 to TRBJ2-7, with 7 nucleotides matching TRBD2. The CDR3 has 15 residues. Looked up from germline, CDR1 is SGDLS and CDR2 is YYNGEE. The J segment lost 0 bases and the V segment lost 4 bases, leaving 7 bases of the junction unmatched. The CDR3 spells CASSPSGGSSYEQYF. CDR3 DNA, as far as it was read: TGTGCCAGCAGCCCTTCCGGCGGGAGCTCCTACGAG.

This clone was seen at least ten times. The CDR3 end is not reached by the read, which stops 3 residues before it; the germline J gene fills it in. The gene calls are TRBV19 and TRBJ1-2; 9 nucleotides match TRBD1. V lost 6 bases, J lost 6 bases, and 8 bases stayed unmatched. CDR1 LNHDA and CDR2 SQIVND come from the germline V gene (reference sequence). The CDR3 is 14 amino acids. The CDR3 DNA, read in part, is TGTGCCAGTAGCCAGGCCGGGACAGGGAATGGC. It codes for CASSQAGTGNG. The whole CDR3 sequence is CASSQAGTGNGYTF.

This clone was seen repeatedly, ten times or more. The read finishes 3 residues shy of the CDR3 end, and the germline J gene is used to complete it. The genes are TRBV20-1 and TRBJ1-2, with 7 bases identical to TRBD1. The CDR3 totals 11 residues. Germline V gene sequence: CDR1 DFQATT, CDR2 SNEGSKA (reference sequence). CDR3 amino acids: CSASQGEGYTF. The CDR3 DNA, read in part, is TGCAGTGCTAGCCAGGGGGAGGGC.

This clone was recorded many times. With the read ending 3 residues before the CDR3 end, the germline J gene is used to fill in that end. This chain joins TRBV7-9 and TRBJ1-5; D is unclear. The CDR3 totals 12 residues. With 1 base removed from V and 5 bases from J, the gap between germline ends came to 3 bases. CDR1 is SEHNR and CDR2 is FQNEAQ in the germline V gene (reference sequence). The CDR3 is CASSLDYQPQHF. CDR3 bases read: TGTGCCAGCAGCTTAGACTATCAGCCC.

This clone has a count of ten or more. The read ends 3 residues before the CDR3 terminus; that terminus is restored from the germline J gene. V usage is TRBV7-6 and J usage is TRBJ1-1; D gene uncertain. Germline V gives CDR1 SGHVS, CDR2 FNYEAQ. The V end was cut by 0 bases, the J end by 1 base, with 9 bases between. This CDR3 comprises 15 residues. Partial CDR3 DNA: TGTGCCAGCAGCTTAGCGTCGGGTGGGAACACTGAA. Residues: CASSLASGGNTE. The complete CDR3 sequence is CASSLASGGNTEAFF.

This clone was seen ten or more times. The CDR3 extends 3 residues past the end of the read, so its final part is completed from the germline J gene. This chain uses TRBV30 with TRBJ1-4, with D maybe TRBD1 (5 bases). Trimming stripped 0 bases from V and 3 bases from J, with 14 bases between. The CDR3 runs 16 residues. In germline, CDR1 is GTSNPN, CDR2 SVGIG (reference sequence). CDR3 DNA, as far as it was read: TGTGCCTGGAGTGTACGGTGGGCAGGGTCTAATGAAAAA. This codes for CAWSVRWAGSNEK. The full CDR3 protein reads CAWSVRWAGSNEKLFF.

This clone has at least ten counts. The read falls 3 residues short of the CDR3 end, and the missing part is taken from the germline J gene. V gene TRBV7-7 combines with J gene TRBJ2-5, with 12 nucleotides matching TRBD2. The germline V gene encodes CDR1 SSHAT and CDR2 FNYEAQ (reference sequence). This CDR3 contains 15 residues. V dropped 2 bases and J dropped 5; count of bases not matched to a gene: 3. CDR3 bases read: TGTGCCAGCAGCTTAACGGGGACTAGCGGGGAGACC. This gives the protein CASSLTGTSGET. The CDR3 reads in full as CASSLTGTSGETQYF.

This clone was seen ten or more times. The read ends 3 residues before the CDR3 terminus; that terminus is restored from the germline J gene. The genes are TRBV7-2 and TRBJ2-3, with 8 positions matching TRBD2. CDR1 and CDR2 from the germline V gene are SGHTA and FQGNSA. This CDR3 comprises 15 residues. V lost 5 bases and J lost 4; bases outside the gene matches: 8. CDR3 loop: CASSTRGGLPDTQYF. The CDR3 bases that were read are TGTGCCAGCAGCACCCGGGGGGGCCTCCCAGATACG.

This clone was detected ten times or more. The read ends 3 residues shy of where the CDR3 ends; the end is completed using the germline J gene. This rearrangement joins TRBV2 to TRBJ2-7; possible D gene TRBD1, 5 bases. Germline V gene sequence: CDR1 SNHLY, CDR2 FYNNEI. The V gene lost 9 bases and the J gene lost 3 bases, with 12 bases spanning the gap. The CDR3 sequence is 12 residues long. CDR3 DNA (partial): TGTGCCAGTGTAGACAGACGCTACGAG. This encodes CASVDRRYE. The CDR3 in full is CASVDRRYEQYF.